A single sample is the source of the 27 T cell receptor beta chains below, sequenced in a study of post-analysis software for immune sequencing data. Libraries were made from TCR beta cDNA, and they carried unique molecular identifiers. MiXCR, run by TCRdb on the PCR reads, gives a single entry per CDR3 protein. The repertoire includes approximately 260,000 distinct CDR3 sequences, roughly a third of them detected once, and around 4.7% sits in the top ten. Points from the study as a whole: A handful of TRBV segments were significantly more frequent in patients than in controls. TRBV5-6, TRBV5-1 and TRBV20-1 were among these segments.

No antigens are known for them. Material: blood. These receptors all stem from a girl aged 10 to 17 with multiple sclerosis.

CDR3 coding DNA: TGTGCCAGCAACCTCCAGGGTCGTCGTACAAATGAGCAGTTCTTC. Its translation: CASNLQGRRTNEQFF. The chain carries TRBV2 and TRBJ2-1; D possibly corresponds to TRBD1 (5 bases). V was trimmed by 7 bases and J by 7 bases, leaving 20 bases between them. The germline V gene has CDR1 SNHLY and CDR2 FYNNEI. The CDR3 spans 15 residues.

This clonotype was observed at least ten times. The chain uses TRBV20-1 and TRBJ2-3; 14 bases match TRBD2. Germline CDR1 DFQATT, CDR2 SNEGSKA (reference sequence). The CDR3 covers 14 residues. Trimming cost V 5 bases and J 3 bases; bases outside gene matches: 1. CDR3: CSAGTSGGTDTQYF. CDR3 nucleotide sequence: TGCAGTGCTGGGACTAGCGGGGGAACAGATACGCAGTATTTT.

The chain joins TRBV27 to TRBJ2-1; 8 bases line up with TRBD2. Trimming removed 7 bases from V and 10 bases from J; junction bases left unmatched: 9. This CDR3 is 13 amino acids long. Germline-derived CDR1 and CDR2 are MNHEY and SMNVEV (reference sequence). CDR3 coding DNA: TGTGCCAGCACCCGCGGGGGGCAGCGGGAGCAGTTCTTC. Translation gives CASTRGGQREQFF.

The chain uses TRBV6-1 and TRBJ2-3; D remains unclear. This CDR3 has 15 residues. V gave up 2 bases and J gave up 0 bases, with 9 bases separating them. From germline, CDR1 is MNHNS and CDR2 SASEGT. The CDR3 spells CASSEQNGSTDTQYF. The CDR3 DNA reads as TGTGCCAGCAGTGAACAAAATGGGAGCACAGATACGCAGTATTTT.

The rearrangement joins TRBV12-3 or TRBV12-4 to TRBJ1-1; D gene ambiguous. The CDR3 spans 13 residues. V was shortened by 6 bases and J by 4 bases, with 12 bases between the two germline ends. The CDR3: CASSFDSATEAFF. The CDR3 DNA is TGTGCCAGCAGCTTCGATTCGGCCACTGAAGCTTTCTTT.

This clonotype was seen a few times. The chain recombines TRBV20-1 with TRBJ2-2; 7 nucleotides agree with TRBD2. The CDR3 length is 16 residues. Germline-derived CDR1 and CDR2 are DFQATT and SNEGSKA (reference sequence). Germline trimming cut 5 bases from V and 5 bases from J; bases unmatched to any gene: 14. The CDR3 spells CSALSRREMDTGELFF. The CDR3 nucleotides are TGCAGTGCTTTAAGTCGGCGGGAGATGGATACCGGGGAGCTGTTTTTT.

The J gene is TRBJ2-2, the V gene TRBV20-1; 7 bases are shared with TRBD1. The CDR3 extends over 13 amino acids. V shed 6 bases and J 2 bases; nucleotides not matched to a gene: 3. The germline CDR1 and CDR2 sequences are DFQATT and SNEGSKA (reference sequence). The CDR3 DNA reads TGCAGTGCAAGGGGGCGAAACACCGGGGAGCTGTTTTTT. Translated, it gives CSARGRNTGELFF.

This clonotype has a count of ten or more. CDR3 region: CSGLAGSGTQYF. As DNA, the CDR3 is TGCAGCGGACTAGCGGGGTCCGGGACCCAGTACTTC. The V call is TRBV29-1, the J call TRBJ2-5, with 11 positions matching TRBD2. Germline V gene lookup returns CDR1 SQVTM and CDR2 ANQGSEA. The CDR3 totals 12 residues. The trim removed 7 bases at V and 7 bases at J, leaving 5 bases unmatched.

The chain is built from TRBV7-8 and TRBJ2-7; TRBD2 matches at 9 bases. The last part of the DNA fits TRBJ2-5 better; the J call may be wrong. Germline loops: CDR1 SGHVS, CDR2 FQNEAQ. The CDR3 covers 15 residues. This CDR3 is CASSLGGGAAGTQYF. CDR3 nucleotides: TGTGCCAGCAGCTTAGGCGGGGGGGCGGCAGGGACCCAGTACTTC.

The CDR3 bases are TGTGCCAGCAGTTTCGTGGAGAGCTACTCACCCCTCCACTTT. This sequence encodes CASSFVESYSPLHF. The chain is built from TRBV28 and TRBJ1-6; D call uncertain. V was cut by 3 bases and J by 10 bases, with 13 bases left in between. The CDR3 contains 14 residues. From germline, CDR1 is MDHEN and CDR2 SYDVKM.

This clonotype was observed a few times. The CDR3 DNA reads TGTGCCACAGGGGCAGGGTTCCCCGACACCGGGGAGCTGTTTTTT. It is translated as CATGAGFPDTGELFF. The chain has TRBV6-1 and TRBJ2-2; D is perhaps TRBD1 (6 bases). Germline-derived CDR1 and CDR2 are MNHNS and SASEGT. The CDR3 covers 15 residues. V was clipped by 10 bases and J by 3 bases, with 18 bases between them.

This clonotype was seen more than once but under ten times. J is TRBJ1-6 and V is TRBV7-8; TRBD1 aligns across 8 bases. This CDR3 is built from 14 residues. From germline, CDR1 is SGHVS and CDR2 FQNEAQ. The ends lost 2 bases at V and 8 bases at J; junction bases unmatched: 2. The CDR3 region is CASSLLTGDSPLHF. CDR3 in DNA: TGTGCCAGCAGCTTATTGACAGGGGATTCACCCCTCCACTTT.

The chain has TRBV4-3 and TRBJ2-5; 9 positions agree with TRBD2. Trimming removed 1 base from V and 4 bases from J; junction bases left unmatched: 4. The CDR3 extends over 15 amino acids. Looked up from germline, CDR1 is LGHNA and CDR2 is YSLEER. Here the CDR3 reads CASSQGTSEGETQYF. The CDR3 bases are TGCGCCAGCAGCCAAGGGACTAGCGAGGGAGAGACCCAGTACTTC.

The gene calls are TRBV7-2 and TRBJ2-5, with TRBD1 matching 8 bases. The last part of the DNA fits TRBJ2-7 better; the J call may be wrong. Germline lookup yields CDR1 SGHTA and CDR2 FQGNSA. The CDR3 is made up of 14 amino acids. The CDR3 sequence is CASSFAGGAYEQYF. CDR3 DNA: TGTGCCAGCAGCTTTGCAGGGGGCGCTTACGAGCAGTACTTC.

This clonotype was counted at least ten times. The V and J genes are TRBV10-3 and TRBJ2-5; unclear D gene. The CDR3 has 16 amino acids. Deletions cut 0 bases from V and 5 bases from J, with 16 bases between. Germline V gene data show CDR1 as ENHRY and CDR2 as SYGVKD. This CDR3 is CAISESPSIHGETQYF. The CDR3 coding sequence is TGTGCCATCAGTGAGTCTCCGTCAATACACGGGGAGACCCAGTACTTC.

This clonotype was seen just once. A much larger clone differs by one base, so this may be a read error. V is TRBV25-1 and J is TRBJ2-5; TRBD1 matches 7 bases. CDR1 and CDR2 from the germline V gene are MGHDK and SYGVNS. The CDR3 is 15 residues long. V shed 3 bases, J shed 0 bases, and the junction held 4 bases outside the gene matches. The CDR3 is CASSDLQGYQETQYF. DNA of the CDR3: TGTGCCAGCAGTGATCTACAGGGGTACCAAGAGACCCAGTACTTC.

This clonotype has just a few counts. J is TRBJ1-3 and V is TRBV5-1; 9 nucleotides match TRBD1. Germline lookup yields CDR1 SGHRS and CDR2 YFSETQ. The CDR3 totals 16 residues. The J segment lost 3 bases and the V segment lost 4 bases, leaving 8 bases of the junction unmatched. CDR3 in amino acids: CASSPGQGAIGNTIYF. The DNA of the CDR3 is TGCGCCAGCAGCCCGGGACAGGGTGCAATTGGAAACACCATATATTTT.

Concerning this clonotype itself: A single base separates this from a much larger clone, so it may be a read error. This sequence joins TRBV12-3 or TRBV12-4 and TRBJ2-5; TRBD2 is a possible D gene (5 bases). CDR3 length: 14 amino acids. The CDR3, as DNA: TGTGCCAGCAGTGGTGGCGGGTTCCAAGAGACCCAGCACTTC. The encoded protein is CASSGGGFQETQHF.

In this sample, this clonotype turned up once. This CDR3 reads CSAVRLQTQYF. As DNA, the CDR3 is TGCAGTGCTGTACGACTCCAGACCCAGTACTTC. The chain joins TRBV20-1 to TRBJ2-5, with D unresolved. V lost 5 bases to trimming and J lost 6 bases, with 10 bases between them. There are 11 residues in the CDR3. CDR1 DFQATT and CDR2 SNEGSKA come from the germline V gene (reference sequence).

This clonotype was detected ten times or more. The chain employs TRBV7-9 and TRBJ2-3; D is perhaps TRBD2 (5 bases). Germline lookup yields CDR1 SEHNR and CDR2 FQNEAQ (reference sequence). This CDR3 region has 15 residues. Trimming pared 2 bases from V and 1 base from J, leaving 10 bases between. The CDR3 loop reads CASSLRVEGTDTQYF. In DNA form, the CDR3 reads TGTGCCAGCAGCTTAAGGGTGGAGGGCACAGATACGCAGTATTTT.

The rearrangement joins TRBV4-2 to TRBJ2-7; D ambiguous. CDR1 and CDR2 (germline): LGHNA, YNFKEQ. The CDR3 has 13 residues. The V end lost 4 bases, the J end lost 5 bases, and 12 bases lay between the germline ends. The CDR3 nucleotides read TGTGCCAGCAGCCTAAAGGGCGCCGACGAGCAGTACTTC. Translating it yields CASSLKGADEQYF.

The chain recombines TRBV10-3 with TRBJ1-1; D gene unclear. Germline CDR1 ENHRY, CDR2 SYGVKD. The CDR3 runs 14 residues. The V end was cut by 0 bases, the J end by 2 bases, with 7 bases between. The CDR3 DNA reads as TGTGCCATCAGTGAGTCTGTAGGCAACACTGAAGCTTTCTTT. Its translation: CAISESVGNTEAFF.

Points on this clonotype: This may be a read error, as it is one base from a much larger clone. This chain connects TRBV13 to TRBJ2-5; 14 bases agree with TRBD2. CDR1 PRHDT and CDR2 FYEKMQ come from the germline V gene (reference sequence). This CDR3 comprises 19 residues. V gave up 4 bases and J gave up 11 bases; unmatched junction bases: 21. CDR3 nucleotide sequence: TGTGCCAGCAGCTCGACTCCGGGACTAGCGGGAGTGGGTTACAATGAGCAGTACTTC. Its protein is CASSSTPGLAGVGYNEQYF.

This chain links TRBV7-9 with TRBJ2-4, with D tentatively TRBD1 (6 bases). The DNA end lines up better with TRBJ2-7; the J call may be wrong. The CDR3 extends over 15 amino acids. CDR1 and CDR2 (germline): SEHNR, FQNEAQ (reference sequence). CDR3 protein: CASSDGADSSYEQYF. Here the CDR3 DNA reads TGTGCCAGCAGCGACGGGGCGGACAGCTCCTACGAGCAGTACTTC.

Worth noting for this clonotype: This may be a read error: a much more frequent sequence differs by one nucleotide. The CDR3 DNA reads as TGTGCCAGCAGCTTCGGACAGATGGGTCCCTACAATGAGCAGTTCTTC. It encodes CASSFGQMGPYNEQFF. The V gene is TRBV7-8, the J gene TRBJ2-1; a possible D gene is TRBD1 (6 bases). The CDR3 is 16 residues long. Germline CDR1 reads SGHVS; CDR2 reads FQNEAQ. The V gene lost 3 bases and the J gene lost 2 bases, with 14 bases spanning the gap.

In its sample, this clonotype was seen many times. V usage is TRBV5-1 and J usage is TRBJ2-5; TRBD1 might be the D (5 bases). The CDR3 has 15 amino acids. Per the germline V gene, CDR1 is SGHRS and CDR2 is YFSETQ. V lost 2 bases and J 5 bases, leaving 16 bases between the germline ends. CDR3 in amino acids: CASSFQVGAGETQYF. CDR3 bases: TGCGCCAGCAGCTTCCAGGTTGGGGCTGGGGAGACCCAGTACTTC.

At least ten counts were recorded for this clonotype. The gene calls are TRBV6-6 and TRBJ2-1; 9 positions match TRBD1. The CDR3 is 15 amino acids. The germline gives CDR1 MNHNY, CDR2 SVGAGI (reference sequence). V was clipped by 6 bases and J by 0 bases; unmatched bases: 3. As DNA, the CDR3 is TGTGCCAGCAGGGACAGGGGTTCCTCCTACAATGAGCAGTTCTTC. Translated, it gives CASRDRGSSYNEQFF.